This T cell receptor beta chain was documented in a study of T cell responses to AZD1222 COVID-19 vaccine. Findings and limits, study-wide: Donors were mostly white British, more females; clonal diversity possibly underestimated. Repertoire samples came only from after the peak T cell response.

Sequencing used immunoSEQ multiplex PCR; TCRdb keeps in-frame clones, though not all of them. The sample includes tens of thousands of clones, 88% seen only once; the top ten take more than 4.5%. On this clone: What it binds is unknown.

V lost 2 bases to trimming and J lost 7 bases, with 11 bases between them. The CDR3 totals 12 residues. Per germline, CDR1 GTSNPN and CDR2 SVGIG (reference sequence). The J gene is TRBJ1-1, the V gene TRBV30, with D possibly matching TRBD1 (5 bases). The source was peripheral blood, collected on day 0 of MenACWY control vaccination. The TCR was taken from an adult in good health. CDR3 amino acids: CAWSTGPFEAFF. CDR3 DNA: TGTGCCTGGAGTACAGGACCATTTGAAGCTTTCTTT.